These 25 T cell receptor beta chains share one sample of origin, sequenced in a study of T cells in Graves' hyperthyroidism and ophthalmopathy. TCR beta CDR3 regions were amplified from RNA. First-round RT-PCR with HTBI primers amplified the TCR CDR3 region. TCRdb processed the multiplex PCR reads anew with MiXCR; each CDR3 protein has one entry. The top ten hold around 32% of the sample, which has around 300,000 distinct CDR3 sequences, approximately 15% seen once. Sequencing was performed on blood. The receptors stem from a middle-aged woman with Graves' ophthalmopathy.

There are many counts of this clonotype. J is TRBJ2-1 and V is TRBV11-2, with a tentative D call TRBD2 (5 bases). V dropped 4 bases and J dropped 8 bases, with 24 bases sitting between them. The CDR3 runs to 17 residues. Germline loops: CDR1 SGHAT, CDR2 FQNNGV. The CDR3 DNA is TGTGCCAGCAGCTCCACGGCGGGTGTTCGGCTTCATTATGAGCAGTTCTTC. Translated: CASSSTAGVRLHYEQFF.

The chain employs TRBV10-1 and TRBJ2-2; D is uncertain. The CDR3 length is 13 residues. Germline lookup yields CDR1 WNHNN and CDR2 SYGVQD (reference sequence). Trimming stripped 6 bases from V and 6 bases from J, with 11 bases between. The CDR3 spells CASSPAWAGELFF. In DNA form, the CDR3 reads TGCGCCAGCAGCCCCGCTTGGGCCGGGGAGCTGTTTTTT.

To note about this clonotype: Germline and junction disagree at one end, which may indicate a read error. The chain links TRBV6-1 to TRBJ2-1, with TRBD1 matching over 8 bases. Germline lookup yields CDR1 MNHNS and CDR2 SASEGT. The CDR3 is made up of 17 amino acids. The CDR3 nucleotides read TGTGCCAACAGTGAACAGGGGGTAATGAGCTCCTACAATGAGCAGTTCTTC. This translates into CANSEQGVMSSYNEQFF.

The chain carries TRBV5-4 and TRBJ2-3; TRBD1 agrees at 8 bases. Per the germline V gene, CDR1 is SGHNT and CDR2 is YYREEE (reference sequence). V lost 4 bases and J lost 4; bases outside the gene matches: 11. This CDR3 comprises 16 residues. CDR3 sequence reads: CASSPRPRTGPDTQYF. The CDR3 DNA sequence: TGTGCCAGCAGCCCACGTCCAAGGACAGGGCCAGATACGCAGTATTTT.

This clonotype was recorded at least ten times. The CDR3 here is CASSQVYWAGGKEAFF. The CDR3 DNA is TGTGCCAGCAGCCAAGTTTACTGGGCCGGGGGGAAAGAAGCTTTCTTT. The chain is built from TRBV3-1 and TRBJ1-1, with D maybe TRBD1 (5 bases). The CDR3 is 16 amino acids. Germline values: CDR1 LGHDT, CDR2 YNNKEL (reference sequence). The V gene lost 1 base and the J gene lost 8 bases, with 20 bases spanning the gap.

The V gene is TRBV6-5, the J gene TRBJ1-6; a weak D match, TRBD1 (5 bases). Trimming shortened V by 1 base and J by 6 bases, and 10 bases separated the two germline ends. In germline, CDR1 is MNHEY, CDR2 SVGAGI. The CDR3 is 15 residues long. The CDR3 spells CASSYWGEGNSPLHF. The CDR3 nucleotides are TGTGCCAGCAGTTACTGGGGGGAGGGTAATTCACCCCTCCACTTT.

This clonotype was observed at least ten times. The chain is built from TRBV20-1 and TRBJ1-1; no definite D call. This CDR3 comprises 13 residues. Germline V gene sequence: CDR1 DFQATT, CDR2 SNEGSKA (reference sequence). For the CDR3, the DNA is TGCACTCCCGAGGGCCTGGCCCTAGCCGAAGCTTTCTTT. Protein sequence: CTPEGLALAEAFF.

This clonotype was detected ten times or more. J is TRBJ2-5 and V is TRBV20-1, with D perhaps matching TRBD2 (5 bases). V lost 3 bases and J 5 bases, leaving 10 bases between the germline ends. Germline V gene lookup returns CDR1 DFQATT and CDR2 SNEGSKA (reference sequence). CDR3 length: 12 amino acids. The CDR3 DNA follows: TGCAGTGCTAGGGACTCGGGGGAGACCCAGTACTTC. This encodes CSARDSGETQYF.

Remarks on this clonotype: A much larger clone lies one base from this, so it may be a read error. The genes are TRBV27 and TRBJ1-2, with D possibly TRBD1 on 6 matching bases. The CDR3 has 17 residues. Germline CDR1 reads MNHEY; CDR2 reads SMNVEV (reference sequence). CDR3 amino acids: CASNLTPVNRESYGYTF. The CDR3 DNA reads as TGTGCCAGCAATTTAACCCCCGTTAACAGGGAGAGCTATGGCTACACCTTC.

This clonotype was detected ten times or more. The chain uses TRBV27 and TRBJ1-1, with D unresolved. The CDR3 length is 14 residues. Looked up from germline, CDR1 is MNHEY and CDR2 is SMNVEV (reference sequence). Trimming took off 3 bases at V and 1 base at J, with 9 bases between the two ends. CDR3 DNA: TGTGCCAGCAGTTTCCTCCAGGCGAACACTGAAGCTTTCTTT. Its translation is CASSFLQANTEAFF.

This clonotype was recorded at least ten times. V and J are TRBV6-2 or TRBV6-3 and TRBJ1-1; TRBD1 aligns across 7 bases. V lost 9 bases, J lost 4 bases, and 11 bases stayed unmatched. This CDR3 spans 14 amino acids. Germline lookup yields CDR1 MNHEY and CDR2 SVGEGT. The CDR3: CASTDRTGSTEAFF. The CDR3 nucleotides are TGTGCCAGTACTGATCGGACAGGCTCCACTGAAGCTTTCTTT.

This clonotype was counted only a few times. The chain employs TRBV7-9 and TRBJ2-7; D unresolved. The germline V and J ends were trimmed by 1 base and 3 bases, with 10 bases remaining between them. Germline values: CDR1 SEHNR, CDR2 FQNEAQ (reference sequence). This CDR3 region has 14 residues. In DNA form, the CDR3 reads TGTGCCAGCAGCTTAGAAGCAGTCGGCTACGAGCAGTACTTC. Translating it yields CASSLEAVGYEQYF.

Many counts were recorded for this clonotype. The V gene is TRBV28, the J gene TRBJ2-1, with TRBD2 identical over 10 bases. The germline V gene encodes CDR1 MDHEN and CDR2 SYDVKM. CDR3 length: 13 residues. V dropped 10 bases and J dropped 9; count of bases not matched to a gene: 9. Written as DNA, the CDR3 is TGTGCCACCTCTAGCGGGAGAAGTCTTGAGCAGTTCTTC. Translation gives CATSSGRSLEQFF.

This clonotype came up many times. The chain has TRBV11-2 and TRBJ1-1, with D perhaps TRBD1 (5 bases). Germline values: CDR1 SGHAT, CDR2 FQNNGV. There are 13 residues in the CDR3. Trimming took 4 bases from V and 6 from J, leaving 12 bases between them. This CDR3 reads CASSSLRGPEAFF. CDR3 nucleotides: TGTGCCAGCAGCTCACTCCGGGGCCCTGAAGCTTTCTTT.

The table lists this clonotype with many counts. V usage is TRBV2 and J usage is TRBJ2-7; 7 positions agree with TRBD2. This CDR3 comprises 14 residues. The trim removed 4 bases at V and 9 bases at J, leaving 12 bases unmatched. Germline V gene lookup returns CDR1 SNHLY and CDR2 FYNNEI. CDR3 sequence: CASSVGQGLRVQYF. As DNA, the CDR3 is TGTGCCAGCAGTGTGGGGCAGGGACTACGAGTGCAGTACTTC.

This clonotype was seen many times. The V and J genes are TRBV7-9 and TRBJ2-2; TRBD1 matches at 8 bases. V lost 2 bases to trimming and J lost 7 bases; unmatched junction nucleotides: 9. This CDR3 is 16 amino acids long. Germline CDR1 and CDR2: SEHNR and FQNEAQ (reference sequence). In DNA, the CDR3 is TGTGCCAGCAGCTTAACGTGGGACAGGAAGATCGGGGAGCTGTTTTTT. It is translated as CASSLTWDRKIGELFF.

The chain carries TRBV10-3 and TRBJ2-4; perhaps D is TRBD1 or TRBD2 (5 bases each). This CDR3 region has 15 residues. The germline V and J ends were trimmed by 4 bases and 4 bases, with 14 bases remaining between them. From germline, CDR1 is ENHRY and CDR2 SYGVKD. The CDR3 is CAISGDRGPKNIQYF. The DNA of the CDR3 is TGTGCCATCAGTGGGGACCGGGGCCCTAAAAACATTCAGTACTTC.

This clonotype was detected many times. V is TRBV28 and J is TRBJ2-5; D unclear. This CDR3 spans 12 amino acids. Between the trimmed V and J ends, which lost 4 bases and 2 bases, there was a span of 5 bases. CDR1 and CDR2 (germline): MDHEN, SYDVKM. This CDR3 reads CASSSVQETQYF. As DNA, the CDR3 is TGTGCCAGCAGTTCCGTACAAGAGACCCAGTACTTC.

There are many counts of this clonotype. This chain connects TRBV20-1 to TRBJ2-3, with 10 bases aligning to TRBD2. J gave up 4 bases and V 1 base, and 5 bases lay outside the gene matches. The CDR3 spans 15 residues. CDR1 is DFQATT, CDR2 SNEGSKA, per germline (reference sequence). This CDR3 reads CSARAPGLASDTQYF. In nucleotides, the CDR3 is TGCAGTGCTAGAGCTCCGGGACTAGCGTCAGATACGCAGTATTTT.

In its sample, this clonotype was seen many times. The gene calls are TRBV10-3 and TRBJ2-3; 8 nucleotides match TRBD2. The CDR3 sequence is 16 residues long. Germline CDR1 is ENHRY and CDR2 is SYGVKD. V lost 3 bases, J lost 2 bases, and 7 bases stayed unmatched. CDR3 DNA sequence: TGTGCCATCAGTGAACTTAGCGGGACCTTCACAGATACGCAGTATTTT. It encodes CAISELSGTFTDTQYF.

This clonotype has ten or more counts. The chain carries TRBV6-5 and TRBJ2-2; 7 nucleotides line up with TRBD1. V was pared by 0 bases and J by 5 bases, with 9 bases of the junction left unmatched. The CDR3 totals 17 residues. CDR1 is MNHEY, CDR2 SVGAGI, per germline. Written as DNA, the CDR3 is TGTGCCAGCAGTTACTCGCTAGGGGGCATCGAGACCGGGGAGCTGTTTTTT. Its protein is CASSYSLGGIETGELFF.

At least ten counts were recorded for this clonotype. V and J are TRBV10-1 and TRBJ1-2; D is unresolved. The V gene's germline CDR1 is WNHNN and CDR2 SYGVQD (reference sequence). Deletions cut 0 bases from V and 6 bases from J, with 8 bases between. CDR3 length: 13 residues. CDR3 in amino acids: CASSESWADGYTF. The CDR3 coding sequence is TGCGCCAGCAGTGAGTCATGGGCAGATGGCTACACCTTC.

The chain recombines TRBV7-2 with TRBJ2-7; the D call may be TRBD1 or TRBD2 (5 bases each). The V end was cut by 5 bases, the J end by 0 bases, with 20 bases between. There are 17 residues in the CDR3. In germline, CDR1 is SGHTA, CDR2 FQGNSA. The CDR3: CASSRRSSWGSSYEQYF. The CDR3 nucleotides read TGTGCCAGCAGCAGACGTTCGTCTTGGGGGAGCTCCTACGAGCAGTACTTC.

The sample holds many counts of this clonotype. The chain uses TRBV19 and TRBJ1-5, with 7 positions matching TRBD1. The V and J ends lost 5 bases and 3 bases, in that order; junction bases with no gene match: 13. Per the germline V gene, CDR1 is LNHDA and CDR2 is SQIVND (reference sequence). The CDR3 extends over 17 amino acids. For the CDR3, the DNA is TGTGCCAGTAGTTCCGTCCGGACAGGACTAAACAATCAGCCCCAGCATTTT. Protein sequence: CASSSVRTGLNNQPQHF.

The chain couples TRBV2 to TRBJ1-4, with a weak D call TRBD1 (5 bases). Trimming shortened V by 7 bases and J by 5 bases, and 8 bases separated the two germline ends. This CDR3 has 12 amino acids. Germline V gene sequence: CDR1 SNHLY, CDR2 FYNNEI. In nucleotides, the CDR3 is TGTGCCAGCAAAGGGGACAATGAAAAACTGTTTTTT. It translates to CASKGDNEKLFF. Drawing the rest from reference TRBV2 and TRBJ1-4, the complete variable domain is EPEVTQTPSHQVTQMGQEVILRCVPISNHLYFYWYRQILGQKVEFLVSFYNNEISEKSEIFDDQFSVERPDGSNFTLKIRSTKLEDSAMYFCASKGDNEKLFFGSGTQLSVL.